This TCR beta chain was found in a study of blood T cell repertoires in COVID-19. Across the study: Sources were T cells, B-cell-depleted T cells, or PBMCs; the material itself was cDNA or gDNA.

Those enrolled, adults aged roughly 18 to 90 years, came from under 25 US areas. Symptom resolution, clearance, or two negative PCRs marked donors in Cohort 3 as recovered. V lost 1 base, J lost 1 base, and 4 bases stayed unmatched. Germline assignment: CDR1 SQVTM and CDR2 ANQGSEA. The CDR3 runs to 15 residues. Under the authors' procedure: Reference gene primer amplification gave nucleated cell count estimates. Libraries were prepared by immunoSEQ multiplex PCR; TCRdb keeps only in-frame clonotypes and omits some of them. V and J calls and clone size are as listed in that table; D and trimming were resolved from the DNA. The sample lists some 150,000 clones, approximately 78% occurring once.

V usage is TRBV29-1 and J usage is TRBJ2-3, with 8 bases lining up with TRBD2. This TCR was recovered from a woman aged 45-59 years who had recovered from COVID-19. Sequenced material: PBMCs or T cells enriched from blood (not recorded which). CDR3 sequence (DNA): TGCAGCGTTGAAGGTGATAGCGGGGGCACAGATACGCAGTATTTT. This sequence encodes CSVEGDSGGTDTQYF.